This TCR beta chain was captured by sequencing in a study of T cells after yellow fever vaccination (dated by TCRdb to the late 2010s). Regarding the study in general: The SMART-Seq v4 Ultra Low Input RNA kit was used to prepare libraries from fractions with low cell numbers. To track T-cell clones before and after primary and booster YFV17D yellow fever vaccination, bulk TCR alpha and beta repertoires were sequenced longitudinally. Two healthy male donors made up the cohort, one aged 18 to 29 years and the other aged 30 to 40 years. Blood was collected at multiple timepoints before and after primary and secondary immunization, and bulk PBMC replicates and cell subsets were isolated. Beyond this particular receptor, the publication reports: The secondary T-cell response was weaker than the primary response but faster, peaking on day 5 instead of day 15. Computational filtering was required because FACS-sorted repertoires could contain abundant contaminating clonotypes from the bulk population. A small share of clonotypes was detected in both CD4 and CD8 compartments, with the overlap likely arising from convergent recombination. The study included only a couple of donors, which limits how far the findings can be generalized. After the booster, most of the clones that had expanded following primary vaccination were detected again (around 95% of CD4 and 80% to 90% of CD8), which suggests that memory was broadly maintained.

The junction carries 10 bases between V and J, which are trimmed by 2 bases and 2 bases respectively. CDR1 and CDR2, looked up from the germline V gene, are MNHEY and SVGEGT. Measured from the cysteine to the phenylalanine, the CDR3 is 15 residues long. Of the read, only the CDR3 DNA is kept; its 45 bases are in frame from base 1. Synthesis of TCR cDNA relied on 5'RACE template switching, a step that introduced a universal primer site along with unique molecular identifiers. Priming of cDNA synthesis was performed from both the TCR alpha and TCR beta constant segments. Library amplification involved two PCR steps, and the second step added sample barcodes and sequencing adapters. Libraries were sequenced on Illumina HiSeq 2500 (2x100 bp) or NovaSeq (2x150 bp). The published analysis was carried out like this. MIGEC handled demultiplexing of reads and collapsing into UMI consensus sequences, while MiXCR performed V(D)J alignment. Vaccine-responding clonotypes were defined with edgeR using replicate PBMC samples, requiring FDR below 0.01 and a log2 fold change above 5 up to day 15. Each bulk clonotype received a CD4 or CD8 identity based on whether the sequenced CD4 or CD8 repertoire contained that clonotype at higher abundance. The public sequencing data were trimmed at Q25 with fastp and processed into clonotypes with MiXCR by TCRdb, which kept only in-frame beta chains. Rows with a matching CDR3 protein are joined into one entry that keeps the most common DNA and genes. Clone size and V and J calls follow TCRdb, not the original study. The sample table records 320,000 or so distinct CDR3 sequences; roughly 7.5% of these occur just once. The ten biggest clones cover 15% to 20% of the sample.

Many counts were recorded for this clonotype. Its antigen is unknown. No much larger clone is present one base from it, and per-base qualities are unavailable. The treatment or condition tag for this specimen amounts to: live attenuated yellow fever vaccine strain. At each blood-draw timepoint, two biological replicates of bulk PBMCs were collected. A standard Ficoll-Paque protocol was used to isolate PBMCs from peripheral blood. RNA was extracted with TriZol from bulk PBMCs, CD4 and CD8 fractions, and dextramer-positive and dextramer-negative fractions. The source is a man aged 18 to 29 who received the YFV17D yellow fever vaccine. The chain employs TRBV6-2 or TRBV6-3 and TRBJ2-1; no confident D gene assignment can be made. Sequencing was performed on PBMCs, taken more than 40 days after the first yellow fever vaccination. In nucleotide form, the sequence is TGTGCCAGCAGTTACCAGTTAGCCGCCTACAATGAGCAGTTCTTC. Its product reads: CASSYQLAAYNEQFF.